This T cell receptor beta chain was documented in a study of CD8 T cells in Susac syndrome. Turning to this clonotype: The antigen is unknown.

Stable or active relapsing-remitting multiple sclerosis, untreated and meeting revised McDonald criteria, defined the controls. Negative isolation yielded CD8+ and CD4+ T cells; FACS enriched TEMRA cells. With random hexamers, roughly 0.5 to 1 ug RNA was reverse transcribed. Across 54 Vbeta and 13 Jbeta, TCR beta CDR3 was amplified with immunoSEQ multiplex PCR. TCRdb re-called the immunoSEQ multiplex PCR reads through MiXCR, storing one row per CDR3 protein. This table has about 300,000 distinct CDR3 sequences, around nine tenths appearing once. Findings of the study overall: It was acknowledged in the study that its TCR sequencing and HLA analysis involved a relatively small number of individuals.

The germline CDR1 and CDR2 sequences are DFQATT and SNEGSKA (reference sequence). The CDR3 totals 15 residues. V lost 2 bases to trimming and J lost 6 bases, with 16 bases between them. The receptor's source is a human donor with multiple sclerosis. Material: CD8+ T cells from PBMCs. This chain connects TRBV20-1 to TRBJ1-4; weak D call: TRBD1 (5 bases). CDR3 loop: CSARPSGSGYEKLFF. DNA for the CDR3: TGCAGTGCTAGACCCTCAGGGTCCGGTTATGAAAAACTGTTTTTT.